The entry that follows covers one T cell receptor beta chain sequence. V lost 0 bases and J lost 2; bases outside the gene matches: 5. CDR1 is KGHSH and CDR2 is LQKENI in the germline V gene. The CDR3 is made up of 18 amino acids. Produced via immunoSEQ multiplex PCR; TCRdb's table is partial and in-frame only. The sample contains around 220,000 clones, more than 70% of which appear only once. These data originate in a study of blood T cell repertoires in COVID-19. This rearrangement joins TRBV18 to TRBJ2-2, with 11 positions matching TRBD2. The sequence was obtained from a woman aged 35 to 49 who had recovered from COVID-19. The sample comprised peripheral blood. CDR3 coding DNA: TGTGCCAGCTCACCACCGACTAGCGGGGCTTTTAACACCGGGGAGCTGTTTTTT. Encoded protein: CASSPPTSGAFNTGELFF.